These 27 T cell receptor beta chains were all obtained from the same sample, sequenced in a study of shared clonotypes between healthy human individuals. Assay: immunoSEQ multiplex PCR; the TCRdb copy retains only in-frame clones and omits some. The table has about 1.5 million clones, roughly 95% seen once. The sequenced sample was naive CD4+ T cells sorted from blood. As to subset: CD45RA+ positively selected. The receptor set was obtained from a man aged 25-40 years in good health.

Concerning this clone: The sample carries other DNA sequences with the same CDR3. The rearrangement joins TRBV9 to TRBJ1-1; D ambiguous. Germline lookup yields CDR1 SGDLS and CDR2 YYNGEE. The germline V and J ends were trimmed by 0 bases and 4 bases, with 7 bases remaining between them. The length of the CDR3 is 13 residues. CDR3 coding DNA: TGTGCCAGCAGCGTAGTAACCTCCACTGAAGCTTTCTTT. It translates to CASSVVTSTEAFF.

This sequence joins TRBV6-5 and TRBJ2-3; TRBD2 might be the D (6 bases). CDR1 and CDR2 (germline): MNHEY, SVGAGI. This CDR3 comprises 15 residues. V lost 0 bases and J 0 bases, leaving 7 bases between the germline ends. The DNA for the CDR3 is TGTGCCAGCAGTTACTCCAGCGGGAGCACAGATACGCAGTATTTT. Encoded protein: CASSYSSGSTDTQYF.

The chain recombines TRBV5-4 with TRBJ1-2; a possible D gene is TRBD1 (6 bases). The CDR3 loop spans 15 amino acids. Trimming removed 3 bases from V and 4 bases from J, with 16 bases in between. Per germline, CDR1 SGHNT and CDR2 YYREEE (reference sequence). The CDR3 protein is CASSWPRGNGYGYTF. In DNA, the CDR3 is TGTGCCAGCAGCTGGCCCAGGGGAAATGGCTATGGCTACACCTTC.

The rearrangement uses TRBV21-1 and TRBJ2-1; the DNA was not compared with TRBD2, the D call given in the table. TRBV21-1 is marked as a pseudogene. CDR3 length: 17 amino acids. The CDR3 sequence: CASSKVFRESRYNEQFF. The DNA for the CDR3 is TGTGCCAGCAGCAAAGTCTTTCGGGAGAGTAGGTACAATGAGCAGTTCTTC.

The V gene is TRBV19, the J gene TRBJ2-7, with 11 bases aligning to TRBD2. Germline V gene data show CDR1 as LNHDA and CDR2 as SQIVND (reference sequence). The CDR3 runs to 15 residues. Losses at the gene ends were 5 bases for V and 4 bases for J; bases not matched to a gene: 7. CDR3 amino acids: CASSPRLAGRYEQYF. DNA of the CDR3: TGTGCCAGTAGTCCACGACTAGCGGGAAGATACGAGCAGTACTTC.

CDR3 amino acids: CASSLTSGSSYEQYF. DNA for the CDR3: TGTGCCAGCAGCTTAACTAGCGGGAGCTCCTACGAGCAGTACTTC. The rearrangement uses TRBV12-1 and TRBJ2-7; TRBD2 is taken as the D call from the table, unchecked against the DNA. TRBV12-1 is annotated as a pseudogene. The CDR3 is made up of 15 amino acids.

The rearrangement uses TRBV9 and TRBJ1-2, with D hard to call. V dropped 4 bases and J dropped 7 bases, with 20 bases sitting between them. The CDR3 is made up of 15 amino acids. The germline V gene encodes CDR1 SGDLS and CDR2 YYNGEE. The CDR3 nucleotides are TGTGCCAGCAGCCCCGACCCATCGGGGATCGGTGGCTACACCTTC. Amino acids: CASSPDPSGIGGYTF.

The V and J genes are TRBV5-6 and TRBJ1-2; D unresolved. This CDR3 is 14 amino acids long. V was clipped by 2 bases and J by 2 bases, with 10 bases between them. Germline lookup yields CDR1 SGHDT and CDR2 YYEEEE. The CDR3 protein is CASSFRIVNYGYTF. The DNA for the CDR3 is TGTGCCAGCAGCTTCCGCATCGTCAACTATGGCTACACCTTC.

V usage is TRBV5-5 and J usage is TRBJ2-2, with D perhaps matching TRBD2 (5 bases). Looked up from germline, CDR1 is SGHKS and CDR2 is YYEKEE (reference sequence). The length of the CDR3 is 15 residues. V gave up 0 bases and J gave up 6 bases, with 12 bases separating them. This chain's CDR3 is CASSLAGIESGELFF. As DNA, the CDR3 is TGTGCCAGCAGCTTGGCGGGGATTGAGTCCGGGGAGCTGTTTTTT.

This clone has only one observation. This chain joins TRBV29-1 and TRBJ1-2; weak D call: TRBD1 (6 bases). The germline V gene has CDR1 SQVTM and CDR2 ANQGSEA. Trimming pared 6 bases from V and 4 bases from J, leaving 15 bases between. This CDR3 region has 13 residues. This chain's CDR3 is CSVAGDPLYGYTF. In DNA, the CDR3 is TGCAGCGTGGCAGGGGACCCTCTCTATGGCTACACCTTC.

This chain uses TRBV27 with TRBJ1-4; a weak D match, TRBD1 (5 bases). Trimming removed 3 bases from V and 11 bases from J, with 22 bases in between. Germline V gene lookup returns CDR1 MNHEY and CDR2 SMNVEV (reference sequence). The CDR3 covers 16 residues. Here the CDR3 reads CASSFIGRGKVGKLFF. CDR3 DNA: TGTGCCAGCAGTTTTATCGGACGGGGGAAAGTAGGGAAACTGTTTTTT.

This clone appeared a few times. V usage is TRBV7-9 and J usage is TRBJ2-1; 11 bases line up with TRBD2. Germline lookup yields CDR1 SEHNR and CDR2 FQNEAQ (reference sequence). The V gene end was trimmed by 1 base and the J gene end by 8 bases; junction bases not matched to a gene: 4. This CDR3 region has 15 residues. The CDR3 spells CASSLGLAGNYEQFF. CDR3 nucleotides: TGTGCCAGCAGCTTAGGACTAGCGGGAAACTATGAGCAGTTCTTC.

The genes are TRBV29-1 and TRBJ1-1, with D uncertain. CDR1 and CDR2 (germline): SQVTM, ANQGSEA. This CDR3 has 14 amino acids. The ends were cut back, 1 base at V and 4 bases at J, with 13 bases in the middle. In nucleotides, the CDR3 is TGCAGCGTTGAAGTCGGAGGGTGGGGCACTGAAGCTTTCTTT. It specifies CSVEVGGWGTEAFF.

This clone was seen once. V gene TRBV20-1 combines with J gene TRBJ1-2; no reliable D call. CDR1 and CDR2 (germline): DFQATT, SNEGSKA (reference sequence). The CDR3 loop spans 9 amino acids. V lost 6 bases, J lost 6 bases, and 5 bases lay in between. CDR3 in amino acids: CSAGDGYTF. The CDR3 region has the DNA TGCAGTGCCGGTGATGGCTACACCTTC.

V and J are TRBV11-2 and TRBJ2-1, with 9 positions matching TRBD2. V lost 5 bases and J lost 8; bases outside the gene matches: 10. The CDR3 has 15 residues. The germline gives CDR1 SGHAT, CDR2 FQNNGV. In DNA form, the CDR3 reads TGTGCCAGCAGCGGGCGGGGGGGCGGTAGAGATGAGCAGTTCTTC. It codes for CASSGRGGGRDEQFF. Combining the CDR3 with reference TRBV11-2 and TRBJ2-1 gives the whole variable domain EAGVAQSPRYKIIEKRQSVAFWCNPISGHATLYWYQQILGQGPKLLIQFQNNGVVDDSQLPKDRFSAERLKGVDSTLKIQPAKLEDSAVYLCASSGRGGGRDEQFFGPGTRLTVL.

This chain uses TRBV6-5 with TRBJ1-3; D call uncertain. CDR3 length: 14 residues. V was clipped by 7 bases and J by 0 bases, with 10 bases between them. Germline V lookup: CDR1 MNHEY, CDR2 SVGAGI. The CDR3 bases are TGTGCCAGCAAACGCACTTCCTCTGGAAACACCATATATTTT. The encoded protein is CASKRTSSGNTIYF.

This clone was seen a single time. Sequence at one end of the junction differs from germline and may be a read error. Other DNA sequences within the sample encode an identical CDR3. This rearrangement joins TRBV4-3 to TRBJ2-2; weak D call: TRBD2 (5 bases). This CDR3 has 15 residues. Looked up from germline, CDR1 is LGHNA and CDR2 is YSLEER. CDR3 DNA sequence: TGCGCCAGCAGCCAAGTTTTCCGATCTTCCGGGGAGCTATTTTTT. It translates to CASSQVFRSSGELFF.

The V and J genes are TRBV28 and TRBJ1-3; D remains ambiguous. Trimming shortened V by 2 bases and J by 0 bases, and 17 bases separated the two germline ends. Germline CDR1 is MDHEN and CDR2 is SYDVKM. The CDR3 spans 18 residues. The CDR3 bases are TGTGCCAGCAGTTTAGTCACGTTGGGTCTTAACTCTGGAAACACCATATATTTT. It specifies CASSLVTLGLNSGNTIYF.

The chain links TRBV11-2 to TRBJ2-7; D call uncertain. V dropped 1 base and J dropped 2 bases, with 9 bases sitting between them. Germline loops: CDR1 SGHAT, CDR2 FQNNGV. This CDR3 is 14 amino acids long. The CDR3 nucleotides read TGTGCCAGCAGCTTAGCGCCACAACCCTACGAGCAGTACTTC. This translates into CASSLAPQPYEQYF.

This clone appeared a single time. The chain has TRBV27 and TRBJ2-3; perhaps TRBD2 as D (6 bases). This CDR3 contains 17 residues. The V gene's germline CDR1 is MNHEY and CDR2 SMNVEV (reference sequence). Deletions cut 2 bases from V and 1 base from J, with 16 bases between. The CDR3 DNA reads as TGTGCCAGCAGTTTACCAGGCAGCGGGCCCGGCACAGATACGCAGTATTTT. It is translated as CASSLPGSGPGTDTQYF.

In this sample, this clone turned up a few times. DNA for the CDR3: TGCGCCAGCAGCACAGGATTCAACTACGAGCAGTACTTC. Encoded protein: CASSTGFNYEQYF. The rearrangement links TRBV10-1 to TRBJ2-7; D is perhaps TRBD1 (5 bases). The CDR3 contains 13 residues. V was trimmed by 6 bases and J by 3 bases, leaving 12 bases between them. In germline, CDR1 is WNHNN, CDR2 SYGVQD (reference sequence).

This clone was seen once. The chain recombines TRBV5-1 with TRBJ2-3, with 10 bases lining up with TRBD2. V lost 4 bases and J lost 2; bases outside the gene matches: 4. CDR1 and CDR2 (germline): SGHRS, YFSETQ. CDR3 length equals 15 residues. This chain's CDR3 is CASSALAGTTDTQYF. CDR3 in DNA: TGCGCCAGCAGCGCACTAGCGGGAACCACAGATACGCAGTATTTT.

This sequence joins TRBV28 and TRBJ2-7; 8 bases line up with TRBD2. In germline, CDR1 is MDHEN, CDR2 SYDVKM. This CDR3 comprises 16 residues. The V gene end was trimmed by 4 bases and the J gene end by 3 bases; junction bases not matched to a gene: 11. As DNA, the CDR3 is TGTGCCAGCAGTTCTAATCTAGCGGGTACTCGCTACGAGCAGTACTTC. The encoded protein is CASSSNLAGTRYEQYF.

This rearrangement joins TRBV2 to TRBJ1-1, with a possible D match to TRBD1 (6 bases). This CDR3 contains 12 residues. The V gene lost 6 bases and the J gene lost 6 bases, with 11 bases spanning the gap. Germline values: CDR1 SNHLY, CDR2 FYNNEI. Written as DNA, the CDR3 is TGTGCCAGCAGGGTAGGGACATCTGAAGCTTTCTTT. Its translation is CASRVGTSEAFF.

V usage is TRBV21-1 and J usage is TRBJ2-7; TRBD1 reflects the table's D call only, with no check against the DNA. TRBV21-1 has pseudogene status. This CDR3 is 15 amino acids long. CDR3 sequence (DNA): TGTGCCAGCAGCGCCCCCCCAGGGGGCTTCGACGAGCAGTACTTC. Its translation: CASSAPPGGFDEQYF.

This clone was counted once. The J gene is TRBJ2-1, the V gene TRBV5-6, with 16 bases that match TRBD2. CDR1 is SGHDT, CDR2 YYEEEE, per germline. The J segment lost 4 bases and the V segment lost 1 base, leaving 8 bases of the junction unmatched. CDR3 length: 19 amino acids. This chain's CDR3 is CASSLWQGLAGGRYNEQFF. The CDR3 nucleotides read TGTGCCAGCAGCTTGTGGCAGGGACTAGCGGGAGGGCGGTACAATGAGCAGTTCTTC.

V usage is TRBV5-8 and J usage is TRBJ1-4; D unclear. V lost 0 bases and J 4 bases, leaving 7 bases between the germline ends. Germline CDR1 and CDR2: SGHTS and YDEGEE. CDR3 size: 14 residues. CDR3 protein: CASSLEPVNEKLFF. In DNA, the CDR3 is TGTGCCAGCAGCTTGGAGCCAGTTAATGAAAAACTGTTTTTT.